This TCR beta chain was retrieved from a study of T cells in Graves' hyperthyroidism and ophthalmopathy. This clonotype came up a few times. Researchers amplified the TCR beta CDR3 regions from RNA transcripts. HTBI primers drove first-round RT-PCR of the TCR CDR3. In TCRdb, the multiplex PCR reads were re-called with MiXCR into one record per CDR3 protein. The data hold hundreds of thousands of distinct CDR3 sequences, with approximately 15% observed a single time. Germline CDR1 is SEHNR and CDR2 is FQNEAQ (reference sequence). Trimming shortened V by 1 base and J by 0 bases, and 9 bases separated the two germline ends. CDR3 length equals 16 residues.

This chain uses TRBV7-9 with TRBJ1-4; D is unclear. The receptor's source is a woman younger than 30 with Graves' hyperthyroidism. Sequencing input: blood. This CDR3 is CASSLGEETTNEKLFF. The CDR3 DNA follows: TGTGCCAGCAGCTTAGGGGAGGAAACAACTAATGAAAAACTGTTTTTT.